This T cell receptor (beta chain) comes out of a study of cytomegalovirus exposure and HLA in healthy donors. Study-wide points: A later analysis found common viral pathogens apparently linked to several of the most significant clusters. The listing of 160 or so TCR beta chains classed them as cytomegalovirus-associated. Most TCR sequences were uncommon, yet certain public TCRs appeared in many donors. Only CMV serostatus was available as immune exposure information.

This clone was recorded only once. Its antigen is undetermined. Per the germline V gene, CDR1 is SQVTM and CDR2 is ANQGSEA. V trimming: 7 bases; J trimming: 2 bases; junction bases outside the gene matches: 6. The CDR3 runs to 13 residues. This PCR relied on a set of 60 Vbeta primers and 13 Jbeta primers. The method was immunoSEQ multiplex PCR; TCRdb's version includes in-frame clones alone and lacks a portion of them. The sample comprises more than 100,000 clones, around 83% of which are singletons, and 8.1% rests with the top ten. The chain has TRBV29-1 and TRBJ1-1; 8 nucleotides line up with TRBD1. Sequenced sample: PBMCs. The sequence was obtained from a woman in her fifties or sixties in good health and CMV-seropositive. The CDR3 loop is CSASGQVNTEAFF. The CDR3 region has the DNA TGCAGCGCATCGGGACAGGTAAACACTGAAGCTTTCTTT.